A single sample gave rise to the 20 T cell receptor beta chains below, sequenced in a study of blood T cell repertoires in COVID-19. TCRdb keeps only in-frame clones here, not all; method: immunoSEQ multiplex PCR. Among about 260,000 clones listed, approximately 86% were seen once. The sequenced material came from peripheral blood. Source of these receptors: a man aged 35-49 years who had recovered from COVID-19.

This clone was recorded once. V gene TRBV7-9 combines with J gene TRBJ1-1; no clear D. V lost 1 base and J lost 1, with 16 bases in between. Per the germline V gene, CDR1 is SEHNR and CDR2 is FQNEAQ (reference sequence). This CDR3 is built from 17 residues. The CDR3 DNA reads as TGTGCCAGCAGCTTAGTATTAGGCGGCCGCTCGAACACTGAAGCTTTCTTT. The encoded protein is CASSLVLGGRSNTEAFF.

The chain employs TRBV10-3 and TRBJ2-7, with D maybe TRBD1 (5 bases). This CDR3 has 15 residues. Germline CDR1 and CDR2: ENHRY and SYGVKD. The V and J ends lost 3 bases and 2 bases respectively, with 14 bases between them. This CDR3 reads CAISEPDPTAYEQYF. Here the CDR3 DNA reads TGTGCCATCAGTGAACCCGACCCGACAGCCTACGAGCAGTACTTC.

The J gene is TRBJ2-7, the V gene TRBV6-1; D is ambiguous. Trimming pared 3 bases from V and 7 bases from J, leaving 10 bases between. Germline V gene lookup returns CDR1 MNHNS and CDR2 SASEGT. This CDR3 has 12 amino acids. CDR3 DNA sequence: TGTGCCAGCAGTGACGGTGTGTGGGAGCAGTACTTC. This encodes CASSDGVWEQYF.

The chain links TRBV6-6 to TRBJ1-5; tentatively, D is TRBD1 (6 bases). V lost 6 bases and J lost 5, with 17 bases in between. This CDR3 region has 15 residues. Looked up from germline, CDR1 is MNHNY and CDR2 is SVGAGI (reference sequence). For the CDR3, the DNA is TGTGCCAGCAGGAATCCCCAGACAGGTGATCAGCCCCAGCATTTT. This encodes CASRNPQTGDQPQHF.

The chain uses TRBV18 and TRBJ1-2; D is undetermined. CDR3 length equals 14 residues. Trimming took off 0 bases at V and 4 bases at J, with 9 bases between the two ends. Germline V lookup: CDR1 KGHSH, CDR2 LQKENI. The DNA of the CDR3 is TGTGCCAGCTCACCACCCGCAGAATTCTATGGCTACACCTTC. Translated: CASSPPAEFYGYTF.

V usage is TRBV9 and J usage is TRBJ2-2; TRBD2 agrees at 8 bases. Germline lookup yields CDR1 SGDLS and CDR2 YYNGEE. After removal of 4 bases from V and 6 bases from J, the junction contained 8 bases not matched to a gene. There are 15 residues in the CDR3. In nucleotides, the CDR3 is TGTGCCAGCAGCCCCAGCGGGGGTAGCGCCGGGGAGCTGTTTTTT. As protein: CASSPSGGSAGELFF. Variable domain in full (rest from reference TRBV9 and TRBJ2-2): DSGVTQTPKHLITATGQRVTLRCSPRSGDLSVYWYQQSLDQGLQFLIQYYNGEERAKGNILERFSAQQFPDLHSELNLSSLELGDSALYFCASSPSGGSAGELFFGEGSRLTVL.

V and J are TRBV15 and TRBJ2-7; no reliable D call. This CDR3 comprises 8 residues. In germline, CDR1 is LNHNV, CDR2 YYDKDF (reference sequence). The V end was cut by 8 bases, the J end by 9 bases, with 5 bases between. CDR3 residues: CATWRQYF. The CDR3 DNA reads TGTGCCACCTGGAGGCAGTACTTC.

This clone showed up just once. This CDR3 is CASSRRDRVNTEAFF. DNA for the CDR3: TGTGCCAGCAGCAGACGGGACAGGGTGAACACTGAAGCTTTCTTT. The chain links TRBV9 to TRBJ1-1; 9 nucleotides line up with TRBD1. CDR3 length equals 15 residues. V lost 4 bases to trimming and J lost 0 bases; unmatched junction nucleotides: 4. The germline V gene encodes CDR1 SGDLS and CDR2 YYNGEE.

Comments on this clone: Other DNA variants within this sample encode the same CDR3. The rearrangement uses TRBV7-2 and TRBJ1-1; 7 bases map to TRBD1. The length of the CDR3 is 14 residues. Germline lookup yields CDR1 SGHTA and CDR2 FQGNSA. Trimming at V came to 5 bases and at J to 1 base, leaving 4 bases not matched to a gene. This CDR3 is CASSLWTGNTEAFF. CDR3 sequence (DNA): TGTGCCAGCAGCCTTTGGACAGGGAACACTGAAGCTTTCTTT.

The rearrangement uses TRBV5-4 and TRBJ2-1; D is possibly TRBD2 (6 bases). Per the germline V gene, CDR1 is SGHNT and CDR2 is YYREEE (reference sequence). CDR3 size: 15 residues. V was clipped by 0 bases and J by 0 bases, with 7 bases between them. The CDR3, as DNA: TGTGCCAGCAGCTTGGACGGGGGCTCCTACAATGAGCAGTTCTTC. Translating gives CASSLDGGSYNEQFF.

This clone was recorded once. The rearrangement joins TRBV5-4 to TRBJ2-1; 10 bases are shared with TRBD1. The CDR3 contains 16 residues. V was pared by 2 bases and J by 7 bases, with 9 bases of the junction left unmatched. The V gene's germline CDR1 is SGHNT and CDR2 YYREEE (reference sequence). Here the CDR3 DNA reads TGTGCCAGCAGCTTTCCACCGGGACAGGGGAGAAATGAGCAGTTCTTC. It specifies CASSFPPGQGRNEQFF. The variable domain in full, completed from reference TRBV5-4 and TRBJ2-1, reads ETGVTQSPTHLIKTRGQQVTLRCSSQSGHNTVSWYQQALGQGPQFIFQYYREEENGRGNFPPRFSGLQFPNYSSELNVNALELDDSALYLCASSFPPGQGRNEQFFGPGTRLTVL.

The chain couples TRBV3-1 (or the pseudogene TRBV3-2) to TRBJ1-5; 7 bases match TRBD1. With V trimmed by 0 bases and J by 3 bases, 14 bases remained unmatched. This CDR3 comprises 19 residues. Germline CDR1 LGHDT, CDR2 YNNKEL (reference sequence). The CDR3 here is CASSQELGFRQGVNQPQHF. In nucleotides, the CDR3 is TGTGCCAGCAGCCAAGAATTGGGATTTAGACAGGGTGTCAATCAGCCCCAGCATTTT.

This chain joins TRBV10-2 and TRBJ2-7; D unclear. Deletions cut 10 bases from V and 2 bases from J, with 9 bases between. The CDR3 consists of 11 residues. Germline CDR1 WSHSY, CDR2 SAAADI. The CDR3 reads CATLGAYEQYF. The CDR3 coding sequence is TGCGCCACCCTAGGTGCCTACGAGCAGTACTTC.

The chain joins TRBV5-5 to TRBJ1-3, with no clear D. The V end lost 2 bases, the J end lost 6 bases, and 12 bases lay between the germline ends. Germline CDR1 is SGHKS and CDR2 is YYEKEE (reference sequence). CDR3 length: 14 amino acids. The CDR3 DNA follows: TGTGCCAGCAGCTTTATTTCAGATATAAACACCATATATTTT. Amino acids: CASSFISDINTIYF.

There are a few counts of this clone. The V call is TRBV7-9, the J call TRBJ2-7; 8 bases match TRBD1. This CDR3 is built from 13 residues. Germline V gene sequence: CDR1 SEHNR, CDR2 FQNEAQ (reference sequence). V lost 5 bases to trimming and J lost 6 bases; unmatched junction nucleotides: 6. The CDR3 sequence is CASSPGGRGEQYF. The CDR3 nucleotides are TGTGCCAGCAGCCCAGGGGGCAGGGGCGAGCAGTACTTC.

Worth noting for this clone: The identical CDR3 is also encoded by other nucleotide sequences in the sample. The chain uses TRBV5-1 and TRBJ1-1, with D perhaps TRBD1 (6 bases). The CDR3 runs to 14 residues. Trimming took off 0 bases at V and 2 bases at J, with 8 bases between the two ends. The germline V gene encodes CDR1 SGHRS and CDR2 YFSETQ. The CDR3 sequence is CASSLGTANTEAFF. CDR3 in DNA: TGCGCCAGCAGCTTGGGGACAGCCAACACTGAAGCTTTCTTT.

The chain uses TRBV30 and TRBJ1-5; TRBD1 is a possible D gene (6 bases). V lost 5 bases, J lost 8 bases, and 13 bases lay in between. This CDR3 is 12 amino acids long. From germline, CDR1 is GTSNPN and CDR2 SVGIG (reference sequence). The CDR3 nucleotides read TGTGCCTGGTCGGGGGGCGGAGAGCCCCAGCATTTT. It codes for CAWSGGGEPQHF.

The chain combines TRBV7-2 with TRBJ2-7; 9 bases line up with TRBD1. From germline, CDR1 is SGHTA and CDR2 FQGNSA. V gave up 2 bases and J gave up 3 bases; unmatched junction bases: 2. This CDR3 is 14 amino acids long. CDR3 coding DNA: TGTGCCAGCAGCTTAAAGGGACAGGGCTACGAGCAGTACTTC. Translation: CASSLKGQGYEQYF.

CDR3 protein: CASRSFPSSYNEQFF. In DNA, the CDR3 is TGTGCCAGTCGGTCTTTCCCGAGCTCCTACAATGAGCAGTTCTTC. V is TRBV19 and J is TRBJ2-1; D call uncertain. The CDR3 contains 15 residues. The V end lost 8 bases, the J end lost 0 bases, and 14 bases lay between the germline ends. Germline V gene lookup returns CDR1 LNHDA and CDR2 SQIVND (reference sequence).

V gene TRBV3-1 (or the pseudogene TRBV3-2) combines with J gene TRBJ2-3; D remains unclear. The CDR3 is 17 amino acids. V lost 3 bases to trimming and J lost 0 bases, with 16 bases between them. CDR1 is LGHDT and CDR2 is YNNKEL in the germline V gene (reference sequence). CDR3 residues: CASSHPSAELSTDTQYF. Written as DNA, the CDR3 is TGTGCCAGCAGCCACCCGAGCGCGGAGCTTAGCACAGATACGCAGTATTTT.